These 14 T cell receptor beta chains were all obtained from the same sample, sequenced in a study of blood T cell repertoires in COVID-19. This table comes from immunoSEQ multiplex PCR, and its TCRdb copy is limited to in-frame clones, with some not included. The sample includes almost 300,000 clones, roughly 89% seen only once; the top ten take 11%. Source material: peripheral blood. Receptors originate from a young woman with COVID-19, enrolled during active disease.

The CDR3 spells CASRGRQDGHTVDTEAFF. CDR3 coding DNA: TGTGCCAGCAGGGGGAGGCAGGACGGCCATACCGTTGACACTGAAGCTTTCTTT. The chain employs TRBV2 and TRBJ1-1; D is ambiguous. Germline loops: CDR1 SNHLY, CDR2 FYNNEI. CDR3 length equals 18 residues. V lost 6 bases and J 3 bases, leaving 26 bases between the germline ends.

This clone was seen once. The chain recombines TRBV4-1 with TRBJ2-7; possibly TRBD1 for D (5 bases). This CDR3 contains 13 residues. V lost 2 bases and J lost 6, with 11 bases in between. CDR1 is MGHRA, CDR2 YSYEKL, per germline. The CDR3, as DNA: TGCGCCAGCAGCCAACCAACAGGAAGCGAGCAGTACTTC. This translates into CASSQPTGSEQYF.

CDR3 DNA sequence: TGCGCCAGCACCCTCACCGGGCTAGCGGGGGTTCAAGAGACCCAGTACTTC. Protein sequence: CASTLTGLAGVQETQYF. The chain employs TRBV5-1 and TRBJ2-5, with 10 bases lining up with TRBD2. This CDR3 is 17 amino acids long. V was clipped by 6 bases and J by 2 bases; unmatched bases: 13. Germline assignment: CDR1 SGHRS and CDR2 YFSETQ.

This CDR3 is CASSLVQGLNEQFF. The CDR3 DNA reads as TGTGCCAGCAGCTTAGTCCAGGGTCTGAATGAGCAGTTCTTC. This sequence joins TRBV11-2 and TRBJ2-1; D perhaps matches TRBD1 (5 bases). Germline assignment: CDR1 SGHAT and CDR2 FQNNGV. Trimming pared 1 base from V and 7 bases from J, leaving 11 bases between. This CDR3 is built from 14 residues.

V gene TRBV6-5 combines with J gene TRBJ1-1; D is perhaps TRBD1 (5 bases). CDR3 length: 14 amino acids. Trimming pared 4 bases from V and 5 bases from J, leaving 14 bases between. CDR1 is MNHEY and CDR2 is SVGAGI in the germline V gene. CDR3: CASSWMEKGTEAFF. The CDR3 region has the DNA TGTGCCAGCAGTTGGATGGAGAAGGGGACTGAAGCTTTCTTT.

The rearrangement links TRBV2 to TRBJ2-7; D possibly corresponds to TRBD1 (5 bases). Trimming cost V 10 bases and J 7 bases, with 17 bases left between them. Germline V gene sequence: CDR1 SNHLY, CDR2 FYNNEI. This CDR3 is 12 amino acids long. CDR3 in DNA: TGTGCCACCCTGAGCAGGGTGGATGAGCAGTACTTC. Protein sequence: CATLSRVDEQYF.

The J gene is TRBJ2-1, the V gene TRBV7-8; 8 bases align to TRBD2. Germline CDR1 is SGHVS and CDR2 is FQNEAQ. V lost 5 bases and J lost 9; bases outside the gene matches: 12. The CDR3 sequence is 15 residues long. Written as DNA, the CDR3 is TGTGCCAGCAGCCCCGGGGTAGCGGGAATAGTTGAGCAGTTCTTC. Amino acids: CASSPGVAGIVEQFF.

This rearrangement joins TRBV3-1 (or the pseudogene TRBV3-2) to TRBJ2-5, with 9 positions matching TRBD2. Germline V gene sequence: CDR1 LGHDT, CDR2 YNNKEL (reference sequence). CDR3 size: 17 residues. V lost 6 bases to trimming and J lost 4 bases; unmatched junction nucleotides: 15. This CDR3 is CASSFPEYGTSRETQYF. The CDR3 bases are TGTGCCAGCAGTTTTCCTGAGTACGGGACTAGCAGAGAGACCCAGTACTTC.

This clone has a handful of counts. CDR3 coding DNA: TGTGCCAGCAGTTTGTCTACCCCTGTTGGGACAGGGGGAAATTCACCCCTCCACTTT. Amino acids: CASSLSTPVGTGGNSPLHF. The chain joins TRBV27 to TRBJ1-6; TRBD1 agrees at 11 bases. V lost 3 bases to trimming and J lost 7 bases; unmatched junction nucleotides: 14. Germline V gives CDR1 MNHEY, CDR2 SMNVEV (reference sequence). CDR3 size: 19 residues.

The chain couples TRBV13 to TRBJ1-3; 10 bases match TRBD1. The CDR3 totals 14 residues. In germline, CDR1 is PRHDT, CDR2 FYEKMQ (reference sequence). J was trimmed by 7 bases and V by 8 bases; bases with no gene match: 8. The DNA for the CDR3 is TGTGCCAGCCGGACAGGGGGGTCCGGCAACACCATATATTTT. It specifies CASRTGGSGNTIYF.

V is TRBV7-9 and J is TRBJ2-1, with 8 positions matching TRBD2. The junction had 3 bases not matched to a gene; V was cut back by 4 bases and J by 10 bases. The germline gives CDR1 SEHNR, CDR2 FQNEAQ (reference sequence). This CDR3 comprises 12 residues. CDR3: CASSSGLVEQFF. In DNA form, the CDR3 reads TGTGCCAGCAGCTCGGGACTAGTGGAGCAGTTCTTC.

CDR3 residues: CASSSQKQGMDEQYF. The CDR3 DNA reads TGTGCCAGCAGCTCACAAAAACAGGGAATGGACGAGCAGTACTTC. This chain links TRBV13 with TRBJ2-7; D perhaps matches TRBD1 (6 bases). The CDR3 spans 15 residues. In germline, CDR1 is PRHDT, CDR2 FYEKMQ (reference sequence). V shed 4 bases and J shed 5 bases, with 18 bases lying between them.

The chain uses TRBV4-2 and TRBJ2-1; no clear D gene. The CDR3 has 12 residues. In germline, CDR1 is LGHNA, CDR2 YNFKEQ. V gave up 6 bases and J gave up 6 bases, with 9 bases separating them. The CDR3 nucleotides read TGTGCCAGCAGTGCTACCTCCAATGAGCAGTTCTTC. Protein sequence: CASSATSNEQFF.

The CDR3 spells CASSYGSQETQYF. The CDR3 nucleotides are TGTGCCAGCAGTTATGGCAGTCAAGAGACCCAGTACTTC. The rearrangement uses TRBV6-5 and TRBJ2-5; D call uncertain. This CDR3 is built from 13 residues. V was trimmed by 3 bases and J by 2 bases, leaving 7 bases between them. Per the germline V gene, CDR1 is MNHEY and CDR2 is SVGAGI.